The clone carrying this TCR beta chain was seen many times. The antigen is unknown. The data originate from a study of CD8 T cells in ankylosing spondylitis. Study-level results: Significant enrichment of disease-linked clones was reported in matched ankylosing spondylitis synovial fluid. In synovial fluid and blood from reactive arthritis, some motif variants were previously reported.

TCRdb reprocessed the 5' RACE reads via MiXCR and lists one record per CDR3 protein. This repertoire shows some 46,000 distinct CDR3 sequences, approximately 11% found once; its top ten account for roughly 1.5%. CDR1 and CDR2 from the germline V gene are LNHDA and SQIVND (reference sequence). The germline V and J ends were trimmed by 5 bases and 7 bases, with 12 bases remaining between them. The CDR3 has 12 amino acids. The TCR sequence derives from a male donor with ankylosing spondylitis or in good health (not recorded which). The sequencing sample was made of blood, either unsorted or a sorted T cell fraction (not recorded which). The chain is built from TRBV19 and TRBJ2-7; D possibly corresponds to TRBD1 (5 bases). The CDR3 region is CASSPGLGEQYF. In DNA, the CDR3 is TGTGCCAGTAGTCCAGGGTTGGGAGAGCAGTACTTC.